This record covers a single T cell receptor beta chain. The V end lost 1 base, the J end lost 3 bases, and 8 bases lay between the germline ends. Per the germline V gene, CDR1 is SGHTA and CDR2 is FQGTGA. The CDR3 length is 14 residues. Authors' analysis steps: Nucleated cell number was recorded as an estimate derived from reference gene primer amplification. Data came from immunoSEQ multiplex PCR; TCRdb stores just in-frame clones and leaves some out. V, J and clone size are those of that table, while D and trimming were read from the DNA. The sample consists of under 500,000 clones, more than 85% of them appearing once. The data originate from a study of blood T cell repertoires in COVID-19. Background on the study: Sample material is recorded as cDNA or gDNA derived from T cells, B-cell-depleted T cells, or PBMCs.

Material: peripheral blood. This sequence joins TRBV7-3 and TRBJ2-3; weak D call: TRBD1 (6 bases). The receptor comes from a woman in her 30s with acute or convalescent COVID-19. DNA for the CDR3: TGTGCCAGCAGCTTAAGCACAGGGACAGATACGCAGTATTTT. Its protein is CASSLSTGTDTQYF.